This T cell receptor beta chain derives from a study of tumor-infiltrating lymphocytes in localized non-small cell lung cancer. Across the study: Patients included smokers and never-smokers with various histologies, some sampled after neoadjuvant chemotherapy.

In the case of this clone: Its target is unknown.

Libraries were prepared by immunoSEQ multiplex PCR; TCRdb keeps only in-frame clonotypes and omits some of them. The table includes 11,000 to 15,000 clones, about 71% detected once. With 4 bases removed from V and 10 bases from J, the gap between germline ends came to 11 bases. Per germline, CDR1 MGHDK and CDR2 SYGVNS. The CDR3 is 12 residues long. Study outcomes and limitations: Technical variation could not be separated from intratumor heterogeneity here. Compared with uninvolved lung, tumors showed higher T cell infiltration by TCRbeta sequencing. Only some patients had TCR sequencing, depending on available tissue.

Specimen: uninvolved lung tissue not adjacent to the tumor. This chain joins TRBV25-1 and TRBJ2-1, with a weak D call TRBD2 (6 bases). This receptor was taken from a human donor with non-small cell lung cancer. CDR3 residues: CASSARRDEQFF. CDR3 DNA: TGTGCCAGCAGTGCCCGGAGGGACGAGCAGTTCTTC.